This T cell receptor (beta chain) was identified during a study of tumor-infiltrating lymphocytes in primary liver carcinoma. The CDR3 covers 16 residues. V was clipped by 1 base and J by 2 bases; unmatched bases: 3. CDR1 is KGHDR and CDR2 is SFDVKD in the germline V gene. Total RNA amounting to around 530 ng was the source from which TCR beta cDNA was made with a constant-region primer. Three rounds of nested multiplex PCR with slightly modified ARM-PCR produced TCR beta libraries. Each of the first two PCR rounds ran nine to ten cycles with TRBV1-TRBV30 forward and C-beta reverse primers. TCRdb independently ran MiXCR on the multiplex PCR reads; one entry per CDR3 protein. Of about 210,000 distinct CDR3 sequences listed, less than 65% are singletons. It was unsorted whole blood that yielded blood RNA, and germline DNA was also extracted.

The V and J genes are TRBV24-1 and TRBJ2-1; 8 positions agree with TRBD1. The sequenced sample was peripheral blood. This sequence originates from a woman in her fifties or sixties with primary liver carcinoma and hepatitis B virus infection. The CDR3 DNA reads as TGTGCCACCAGTGATTTCGACAGGGGTGCCTACAATGAGCAGTTCTTC. Translation: CATSDFDRGAYNEQFF.